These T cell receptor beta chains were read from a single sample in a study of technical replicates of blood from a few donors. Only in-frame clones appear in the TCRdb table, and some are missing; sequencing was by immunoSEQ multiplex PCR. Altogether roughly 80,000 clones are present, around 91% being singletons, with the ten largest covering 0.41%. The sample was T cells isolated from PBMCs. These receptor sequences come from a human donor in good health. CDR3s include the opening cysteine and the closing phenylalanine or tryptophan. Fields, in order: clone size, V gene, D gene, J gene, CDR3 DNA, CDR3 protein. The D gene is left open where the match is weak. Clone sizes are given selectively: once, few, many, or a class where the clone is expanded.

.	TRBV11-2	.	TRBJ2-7	TGTGCCAGCAGCGGGGGGGTAGCGGAAGGGGGCGAGCAGTACTTC	CASSGGVAEGGEQYF
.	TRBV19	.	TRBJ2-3	TGTGCCAGTAGCCCCTTGGGACATAACACAGATACGCAGTATTTT	CASSPLGHNTDTQYF
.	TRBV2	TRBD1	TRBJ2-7	TGTGCCAGCAGTGCTTTTGATGGACAGGGGCTTGGCGAGCAGTACTTC	CASSAFDGQGLGEQYF
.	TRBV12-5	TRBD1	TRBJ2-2	TGTGCTAGTGGTCCCGGGAAGGCCGGGACAGGGGAGAGCACCGGGGAGCTGTTTTTT	CASGPGKAGTGESTGELFF
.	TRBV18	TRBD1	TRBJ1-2	TGTGCCAGCTCACCAAACTGGATAGGGGGCAACTATGGCTACACCTTC	CASSPNWIGGNYGYTF
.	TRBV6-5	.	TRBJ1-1	TGTGCCAGCAGTAACTACAGGAGCATGAACACTGAAGCTTTCTTT	CASSNYRSMNTEAFF
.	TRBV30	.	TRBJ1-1	TGTGCCCATAGCCGGGGGGGAATGAACACTGAAGCTTTCTTT	CAHSRGGMNTEAFF
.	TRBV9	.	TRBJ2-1	TGTGCCAGCAGCGTCGGAATCGGGGGCTCCTACAATGAGCAGTTCTTC	CASSVGIGGSYNEQFF
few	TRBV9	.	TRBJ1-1	TGTGCCAGCAGCGTCTCTGTGAACACTGAAGCTTTCTTT	CASSVSVNTEAFF
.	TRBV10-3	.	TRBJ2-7	TGTGCCAGTCAGGGGAACTCCTACGAGCAGTACTTC	CASQGNSYEQYF
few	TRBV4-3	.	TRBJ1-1	TGCGCCAGCAGCCAGACAGCTTACACTGAAGCTTTCTTT	CASSQTAYTEAFF
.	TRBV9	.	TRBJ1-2	TGTGCCAGCAGCGTTGATGGACAGAACTATGGCTACACCTTC	CASSVDGQNYGYTF
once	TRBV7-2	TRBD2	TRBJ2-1	TGTGCCAGCAGCTCTGTACTAGCGGGTTACAATGAGCAGTTCTTC	CASSSVLAGYNEQFF
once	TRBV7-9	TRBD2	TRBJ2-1	TGTGCCAGCAGCTTAGGAGCGGGAGTGGATGAGCAGTTCTTC	CASSLGAGVDEQFF
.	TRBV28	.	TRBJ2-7	TGTGCCAGCTGGAGCGTCCCGTCCTACGAGCAGTACTTC	CASWSVPSYEQYF
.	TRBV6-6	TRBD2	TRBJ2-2	TGTGCCAGCACCCCCGGGACTAGTGGCACCGGGGAGCTGTTTTTT	CASTPGTSGTGELFF
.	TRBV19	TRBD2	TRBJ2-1	TGTGCCAGTAGTGGGACTAGCGGGGCGACCTACAATGAGCAGTTCTTC	CASSGTSGATYNEQFF
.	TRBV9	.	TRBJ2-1	TGTGCCAGCGGAGGACCGGGAAGGATGTATAATGAGCAGTTCTTC	CASGGPGRMYNEQFF
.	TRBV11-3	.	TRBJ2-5	TGTGCCAGCAGCCCCCAGGGGTGGAGAGAGACCCAGTACTTC	CASSPQGWRETQYF
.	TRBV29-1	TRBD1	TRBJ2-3	TGCAGCGCCGAAGACAGGACAGGGGGCGCAGCAGATACGCAGTATTTT	CSAEDRTGGAADTQYF
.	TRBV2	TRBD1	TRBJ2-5	TGTGCCAGCCGACAGGGCGCCCAAGAGACCCAGTACTTC	CASRQGAQETQYF
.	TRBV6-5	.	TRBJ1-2	TGTGCCAGCAGTTATAGCCCGGGGATTTATGGCTACACCTTC	CASSYSPGIYGYTF
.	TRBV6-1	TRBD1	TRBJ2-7	TGTGCCACCTCCGCCGCGACAGGGGAAGGCTACGAGCAGTACTTC	CATSAATGEGYEQYF
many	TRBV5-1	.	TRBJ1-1	TGCGCCAGCAGCTTGGAAGCCGCTGAGACTGAAGCTTTCTTT	CASSLEAAETEAFF
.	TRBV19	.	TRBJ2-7	TGTGCCAGTAGTATATCTAGCACCGGGTACGAGCAGTACTTC	CASSISSTGYEQYF
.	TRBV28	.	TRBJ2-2	TGTGCCAGCAGCTATCCTCTCGGACACAGGAATAACACCGGGGAGCTGTTTTTT	CASSYPLGHRNNTGELFF
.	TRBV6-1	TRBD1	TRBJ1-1	TGTGCCAGCACCCGACCTTCTGAGGACAGGGATGCTTTCTTT	CASTRPSEDRDAFF
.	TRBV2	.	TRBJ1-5	TGTGCCAGCTCGGAACAGGCGAGCAATCAGCCCCAGCATTTT	CASSEQASNQPQHF
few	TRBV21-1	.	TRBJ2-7	TGTGCCAGCAGCACAAAACGGGACAGTACCTACGAGCAGTACTTC	CASSTKRDSTYEQYF
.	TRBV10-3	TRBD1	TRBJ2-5	TGTGCCACCCTACGGACAGGGGAAGAGACCCAGTACTTC	CATLRTGEETQYF
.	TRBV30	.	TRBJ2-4	TGTGCCTGGAATGACAGCAAAAACATTCAGTACTTC	CAWNDSKNIQYF